This T cell receptor beta chain was sequenced in a study of PD-1 blockade in classical Hodgkin lymphoma. Study-level results: Excluded were patients who started nivolumab under 1 year after ASCT, a group that had lower diversity. Why the repertoires differ is still unclear, perhaps disease activity or prior therapy. With CD4+ cells, TCR diversity rose significantly by C4D1, but not with CD8+ cells.

This table comes from immunoSEQ multiplex PCR, and its TCRdb copy is limited to in-frame clones, with some not included. The data hold roughly 56,000 clones, with 70% to 90% observed a single time. Time point here: cycle 4 day 1 (C4D1), after about 6 weeks of nivolumab. Every patient was affected by relapse after autologous stem cell transplantation, while exposure to brentuximab vedotin was not uniform. Worth noting for this clone: Its antigen is as yet unknown.

Germline CDR1 reads SGHRS; CDR2 reads YFSETQ. Trimming cost V 7 bases and J 0 bases; bases outside gene matches: 6. This CDR3 region has 15 residues. The source of this sequence is a human donor with classical Hodgkin lymphoma. Sequenced material: peripheral blood mononuclear cells (PBMCs), taken before the fourth cycle of nivolumab. This chain connects TRBV5-1 to TRBJ2-2; 7 nucleotides match TRBD1. DNA for the CDR3: TGCGCCAGCCGTACAGGGGCTTCGAACACCGGGGAGCTGTTTTTT. Its protein product is CASRTGASNTGELFF.